These T cell receptor beta chains were read from a single sample in a study of cytomegalovirus exposure and HLA in healthy donors. Produced via immunoSEQ multiplex PCR; TCRdb's table is partial and in-frame only. Here the sample spans approximately 130,000 clones, about four fifths being singletons. Material for sequencing was PBMCs. The source of these receptors is a man aged 18 to 35 in good health and CMV-seronegative. Each CDR3 is given with its conserved first and last residue. The order of the fields is V gene, clone size, J gene, D gene, CDR3 DNA, CDR3 protein. The D gene is left open where the match is weak. For some rows the clone size is stated as once, few or many, or as a class when expanded; others skip it.

>TRBV7-6|-|TRBJ2-7|-
TGTGCCAGCAGCCATTCCCGGGACGGAGGGACCTACGAGCAGTACTTC
CASSHSRDGGTYEQYF
>TRBV11-2|-|TRBJ1-1|TRBD1
TGTGCCAGCAGCTTAGGCAGGGGGATCGCTGAAGCTTTCTTT
CASSLGRGIAEAFF
>TRBV9|-|TRBJ2-1|TRBD2
TGTGCCAGCAGCGGAGTCAGCGGGGGAGCCTACAATGAGCAGTTCTTC
CASSGVSGGAYNEQFF
>TRBV4-1|-|TRBJ2-7|TRBD1
TGCGCCAGCAGCCAAGATGGGGGTAGTAGGGACAGCTTCTCCTACGAGCAGTACTTC
CASSQDGGSRDSFSYEQYF
>TRBV27|-|TRBJ1-6|-
TGTGCCAGCACACATCTCCCCCACAGGGATAATAATTCACCCCTCCACTTT
CASTHLPHRDNNSPLHF
>TRBV5-1|-|TRBJ1-2|TRBD1
TGCGCCAGCAGCTTGGGACAGGGGGCGAATGGCTACACCTTC
CASSLGQGANGYTF
>TRBV5-4|-|TRBJ2-1|-
TGTGCCAGCAGCTTTATTCAGGGGGAGCAGTTCTTC
CASSFIQGEQFF
>TRBV30|-|TRBJ1-4|-
TGTGCCTGGAGTGTTACGACAGGCGTTAATGAAAAACTGTTTTTT
CAWSVTTGVNEKLFF
>TRBV4-1|-|TRBJ2-3|TRBD2
TGCGCCAGCAGCACACACCGGGACTACAGCACAGATACGCAGTATTTT
CASSTHRDYSTDTQYF
>TRBV6-5|-|TRBJ2-7|TRBD2
TGTGCCAGCAGCCGAAACCTAGCGGGGACCTACGAGCAGTACTTC
CASSRNLAGTYEQYF
>TRBV25-1|-|TRBJ2-4|TRBD1
TGTGCCAGCAGTGAACCGGGTTACAGGGGCACCAAAAACATTCAGTACTTC
CASSEPGYRGTKNIQYF
>TRBV2|-|TRBJ1-2|-
TGTGCCAGCAGAACAGGACGAGCTAACTATGGCTACACCTTC
CASRTGRANYGYTF
>TRBV14|-|TRBJ1-2|-
TGTGCCAGCAGCCCAAGACGGGGGGTTAACTATGGCTACACCTTC
CASSPRRGVNYGYTF
>TRBV30|-|TRBJ2-3|-
TGTGCCTGGAGTGTACGGAGAAGCGTAAGCACAGATACGCAGTATTTT
CAWSVRRSVSTDTQYF
>TRBV5-1|once|TRBJ1-6|-
TGCGCCAGCAGCTTGGCCCTAGGACAGTTTGGGCGCTCACCCCTCCACTTT
CASSLALGQFGRSPLHF
>TRBV2|-|TRBJ2-3|-
TGTGCCAGCACTGGGTCCTCCCCCAGGGGAGATACGCAGTATTTT
CASTGSSPRGDTQYF
>TRBV2|-|TRBJ1-5|-
TGTGCCAGCAGTGATATGGCCAATCAGCCCCAGCATTTT
CASSDMANQPQHF
>TRBV7-8|-|TRBJ2-1|-
TGTGCCAGCAGGGGCGCCTACAATGAGCAGTTCTTC
CASRGAYNEQFF
>TRBV14|-|TRBJ1-2|-
TGTGCCAGCAGCCCGGACAGCCACTATGGCTACACCTTC
CASSPDSHYGYTF
>TRBV5-6|-|TRBJ2-2|-
TGTGCCAGCAGCTTAGACTTCAGACGAGGAGCGAACACCGGGGAGCTGTTTTTT
CASSLDFRRGANTGELFF